The sequence of this TCR beta chain was determined in a study of shared clonotypes between healthy human individuals. Data came from immunoSEQ multiplex PCR; TCRdb stores just in-frame clones and leaves some out. In the table there are approximately 2.3 million clones, approximately 95% of which are singletons. Donors were healthy HIV-negative adults without recent acute infections or vaccinations. Trimming removed 4 bases from V and 8 bases from J; junction bases left unmatched: 9. Germline V lookup: CDR1 SGHRS, CDR2 YFSETQ. The CDR3 runs 14 residues. The source material was naive CD4+ T cells from PBMCs. Subset noted: CD45RA+ positively selected. The gene calls are TRBV5-1 and TRBJ1-2; 9 nucleotides match TRBD1. The TCR comes from a man aged 18 to 35 in good health. Some clones in this sample may be carry-over from other donors' samples. This CDR3 reads CASSVSQGAGGYTF. The CDR3 DNA sequence: TGCGCCAGCAGCGTGTCACAGGGGGCTGGAGGCTACACCTTC.